These T cell receptor beta chains were read from a single sample in a study of identical twins. TCRdb itself ran the 5' RACE reads through MiXCR, one entry per CDR3 protein. Of roughly 480,000 distinct CDR3 sequences listed, around 24% are singletons. These data were also filed under a second study, of T cells expressing NK-cell markers.

Sequenced: CD4+ T cells sorted from blood. All receptors derive from a woman aged 18 to 35 in good health. Each CDR3 is given without its conserved first and last residue.

TRBV5-1 ASSPPGMETQY
TRBV6-5 ASSYSSRVRSYEQY
TRBV5-1 ASSPRLGLETDTQY
TRBV7-2 ASSRRESVAETQY
TRBV5-1 ASSLARTATTGELF
TRBV7-9 ASSETGTASYEQY
TRBV18 ASSEEGSLLTDTQY
TRBV14 ASSQARTRAF
TRBV28 ATTGAGGTYEQY
TRBV6-5 ASSYSPRQGARNTEAF
TRBV3-1 ASSRSGSSYEQF
TRBV5-1 ASSSGPGQGAEKLF
TRBV29-1 SVEASGGDTQY
TRBV12-3/TRBV12-4 ASSPHATSGSYEQY
TRBV20-1 SARYGTSGTHEQF
TRBV29-1 SVERTGSYEQY
TRBV20-1 SAAPGQAAGNTIY
TRBV5-1 ASSSLAGGLNTQY
TRBV5-1 ASSSGGGTYNEQF
TRBV20-1 SARQGRAEAF
TRBV27 ASSSRGLAGGTITQY
TRBV2 ASSVSGSPINEQF
TRBV12-3/TRBV12-4 ASSPGQGLSPLH